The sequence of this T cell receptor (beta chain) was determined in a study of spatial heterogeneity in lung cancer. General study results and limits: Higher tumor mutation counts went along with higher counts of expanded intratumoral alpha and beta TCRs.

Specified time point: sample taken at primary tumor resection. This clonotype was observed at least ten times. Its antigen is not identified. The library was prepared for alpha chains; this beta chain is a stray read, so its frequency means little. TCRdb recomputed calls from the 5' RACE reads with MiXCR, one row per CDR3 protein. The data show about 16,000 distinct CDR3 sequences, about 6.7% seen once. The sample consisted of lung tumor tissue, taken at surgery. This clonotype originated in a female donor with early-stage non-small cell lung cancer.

DNA for the CDR3: TGTGCCAGCAGCGTGCAGTCGGGTGTGGCAATCTACAATGAGCAGTTCTTC. It is translated as CASSVQSGVAIYNEQFF. The chain combines TRBV9 with TRBJ2-1; no clear D gene. The CDR3 runs 17 residues. Looked up from germline, CDR1 is SGDLS and CDR2 is YYNGEE. Trimming pared 2 bases from V and 3 bases from J, leaving 18 bases between.